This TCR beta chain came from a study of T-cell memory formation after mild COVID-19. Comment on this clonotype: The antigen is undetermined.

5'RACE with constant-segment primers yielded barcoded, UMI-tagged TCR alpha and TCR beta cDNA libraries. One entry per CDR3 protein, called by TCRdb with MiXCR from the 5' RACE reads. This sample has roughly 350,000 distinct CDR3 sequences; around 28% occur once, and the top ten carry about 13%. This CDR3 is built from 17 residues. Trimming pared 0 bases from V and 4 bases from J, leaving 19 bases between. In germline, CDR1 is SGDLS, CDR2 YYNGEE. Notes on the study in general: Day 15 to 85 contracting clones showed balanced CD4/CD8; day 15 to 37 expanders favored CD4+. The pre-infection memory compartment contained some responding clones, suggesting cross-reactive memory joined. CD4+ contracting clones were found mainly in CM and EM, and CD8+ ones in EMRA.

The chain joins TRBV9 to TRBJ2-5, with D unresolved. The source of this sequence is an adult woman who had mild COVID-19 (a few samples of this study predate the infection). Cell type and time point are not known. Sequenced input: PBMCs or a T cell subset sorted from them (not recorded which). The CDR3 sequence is CASSVESYPTGRETQYF. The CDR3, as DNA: TGTGCCAGCAGCGTAGAATCTTACCCCACCGGGCGAGAGACCCAGTACTTC.